Below are 24 T cell receptor beta chains sequenced from a single sample in a study of blood T cell repertoires in COVID-19. TCRdb keeps only in-frame clones here, not all; method: immunoSEQ multiplex PCR. The data contain about 270,000 clones, approximately 90% of them seen just once; the ten biggest clones take up approximately 4%. Sequencing input: PBMCs or T cells enriched from blood (not recorded which). Receptor source: a woman under 40 with acute COVID-19.

The chain couples TRBV6-5 to TRBJ2-1, with TRBD2 identical over 14 bases. The V and J ends lost 6 bases and 6 bases, in that order; junction bases with no gene match: 1. Germline loops: CDR1 MNHEY, CDR2 SVGAGI. The CDR3 length is 14 residues. The CDR3, as DNA: TGTGCCAGCAGGGGACTAGCGGGAGTCAATGAGCAGTTCTTC. Translating gives CASRGLAGVNEQFF.

This sequence joins TRBV14 and TRBJ2-4; tentatively, D is TRBD2 (6 bases). Deletions cut 1 base from V and 8 bases from J, with 9 bases between. The CDR3 spans 13 residues. Germline assignment: CDR1 SGHDN and CDR2 FVKESK. The chain's CDR3 is CASSQVREDIQYF. The CDR3 DNA reads as TGTGCCAGCAGCCAAGTCAGGGAGGACATTCAGTACTTC.

This sequence joins TRBV9 and TRBJ2-1; tentatively, D is TRBD2 (7 bases). V shed 7 bases and J shed 9 bases, with 14 bases lying between them. The CDR3 is 12 residues long. Germline assignment: CDR1 SGDLS and CDR2 YYNGEE. This CDR3 reads CASEGGGGEQFF. CDR3 sequence (DNA): TGTGCCAGCGAGGGAGGGGGTGGTGAGCAGTTCTTC.

This clone has a single count. The chain is built from TRBV5-4 and TRBJ2-5, with 9 nucleotides matching TRBD1. J was trimmed by 4 bases and V by 4 bases; bases with no gene match: 11. The germline V gene has CDR1 SGHNT and CDR2 YYREEE (reference sequence). CDR3 length equals 16 residues. Here the CDR3 DNA reads TGTGCCAGCAGCCCTGGACAGGGGACCTGGGGAGAGACCCAGTACTTC. Protein product: CASSPGQGTWGETQYF.

In its sample, this clone was seen once. The V gene is TRBV3-1 (or the pseudogene TRBV3-2), the J gene TRBJ2-2, with 12 bases fitting TRBD2. V trimming: 4 bases; J trimming: 5 bases; junction bases outside the gene matches: 17. Germline V lookup: CDR1 LGHDT, CDR2 YNNKEL (reference sequence). The length of the CDR3 is 20 residues. CDR3 residues: CASSPGFRTSGVPVTGELFF. The CDR3 bases are TGTGCCAGCAGCCCCGGTTTCAGGACTAGCGGGGTGCCCGTGACCGGGGAGCTGTTTTTT.

This rearrangement joins TRBV28 to TRBJ2-7; 8 bases match TRBD1. With 5 bases clipped from V and 5 bases from J, the junction kept 20 bases outside the gene matches. In germline, CDR1 is MDHEN, CDR2 SYDVKM. This CDR3 contains 18 residues. CDR3 amino acids: CASSPIHWDRRISDEQYF. CDR3 DNA sequence: TGTGCCAGCAGTCCAATCCATTGGGACAGGCGTATCTCGGACGAGCAGTACTTC.

This rearrangement joins TRBV2 to TRBJ1-5; D not resolved. This CDR3 comprises 14 residues. CDR1 SNHLY and CDR2 FYNNEI come from the germline V gene. Deletions cut 4 bases from V and 3 bases from J, with 10 bases between. The CDR3: CASSGFRSNQPQHF. For the CDR3, the DNA is TGTGCCAGCAGTGGTTTCAGGTCCAATCAGCCCCAGCATTTT.

The gene calls are TRBV4-3 and TRBJ2-7, with 7 positions matching TRBD2. This CDR3 comprises 17 residues. In germline, CDR1 is LGHNA, CDR2 YSLEER. Trimming cost V 1 base and J 3 bases; bases outside gene matches: 12. The CDR3 DNA reads TGCGCCAGCAGCCAAGTAAGTCTCGTGGGGGGGTTCTACGAGCAGTACTTC. Translated, it gives CASSQVSLVGGFYEQYF.

J is TRBJ1-3 and V is TRBV7-9, with D perhaps TRBD1 (5 bases). CDR1 and CDR2 (germline): SEHNR, FQNEAQ (reference sequence). CDR3 length equals 16 residues. Trimming removed 2 bases from V and 0 bases from J, with 11 bases in between. The CDR3: CASSLQGPLSGNTIYF. DNA for the CDR3: TGTGCCAGCAGCTTACAGGGCCCTCTCTCTGGAAACACCATATATTTT.

The chain recombines TRBV14 with TRBJ2-2; 8 bases fit TRBD1. Germline assignment: CDR1 SGHDN and CDR2 FVKESK. This CDR3 has 14 amino acids. J lost 6 bases, V lost 3 bases, and 3 bases had no gene match. The CDR3 loop is CASSHSQGAGELFF. The CDR3 DNA is TGTGCCAGCAGCCACTCACAGGGGGCCGGGGAGCTGTTTTTT.

This clone was detected a few times. The chain joins TRBV5-1 to TRBJ2-7; D might be TRBD1 (5 bases). V gave up 4 bases and J gave up 5 bases, with 22 bases separating them. From germline, CDR1 is SGHRS and CDR2 YFSETQ. The length of the CDR3 is 16 residues. The CDR3 DNA is TGCGCCAGCAGCGGTCTTGGTGTATCAGGGATCGACGAGCAGTACTTC. Its translation: CASSGLGVSGIDEQYF.

Details on this clone: Compared with germline, one end of the junction differs, possibly owing to a read error. The J gene is TRBJ1-5, the V gene TRBV12-3 or TRBV12-4; D gene unclear. This CDR3 has 12 amino acids. The CDR3: CASSAGNRPQHF. The CDR3 region has the DNA TGTGCCAGCAGCGCGGGAAATCGGCCCCAGCATTTT.

The V call is TRBV7-9, the J call TRBJ2-5; TRBD1 matches at 8 bases. Germline V gives CDR1 SEHNR, CDR2 FQNEAQ (reference sequence). The junction had 7 bases not matched to a gene; V was cut back by 5 bases and J by 5 bases. The CDR3 spans 14 residues. Here the CDR3 reads CASSRRTGTETQYF. CDR3 sequence (DNA): TGTGCCAGCAGCCGGCGGACAGGGACCGAGACCCAGTACTTC.

V is TRBV4-1 and J is TRBJ2-7; the match to TRBD2 covers 12 bases. V was pared by 4 bases and J by 4 bases, with 5 bases of the junction left unmatched. The CDR3 runs 15 residues. Germline CDR1 is MGHRA and CDR2 is YSYEKL. In nucleotides, the CDR3 is TGCGCCAGCAGCCTGACTAGCGGGAGAGGTTACGAGCAGTACTTC. This translates into CASSLTSGRGYEQYF.

J is TRBJ1-4 and V is TRBV3-1 (or the pseudogene TRBV3-2); D is uncertain. Trimming took off 1 base at V and 5 bases at J, with 14 bases between the two ends. The V gene's germline CDR1 is LGHDT and CDR2 YNNKEL (reference sequence). The CDR3 is 16 amino acids. The CDR3 here is CASSQVEWAGNEKLFF. The CDR3 DNA is TGTGCCAGCAGCCAAGTAGAGTGGGCCGGCAATGAAAAACTGTTTTTT.

The chain couples TRBV5-1 to TRBJ1-2, with 7 bases aligning to TRBD1. The germline V gene has CDR1 SGHRS and CDR2 YFSETQ. V trimming: 0 bases; J trimming: 1 base; junction bases outside the gene matches: 21. This CDR3 is built from 21 residues. The CDR3 spells CASSLGLNFVEGQQNNYGYTF. CDR3 nucleotides: TGCGCCAGCAGCTTGGGGCTGAACTTTGTCGAGGGACAGCAGAATAACTATGGCTACACCTTC.

V gene TRBV7-8 combines with J gene TRBJ2-7; 9 bases line up with TRBD1. This CDR3 spans 15 amino acids. V dropped 6 bases and J dropped 0; count of bases not matched to a gene: 6. Germline V CDR1 and CDR2: SGHVS, FQNEAQ. The CDR3: CASRSGTGSSYEQYF. As DNA, the CDR3 is TGTGCCAGCAGGTCCGGGACAGGGAGCTCCTACGAGCAGTACTTC.

The V and J genes are TRBV21-1 and TRBJ2-2; TRBD2 was called by the table and not checked on the DNA. TRBV21-1 is a pseudogene locus. The CDR3 consists of 14 residues. The CDR3 sequence is CASTLAGVTGELFF. The CDR3 DNA sequence: TGTGCCAGCACCCTAGCGGGAGTCACCGGGGAGCTGTTTTTT.

The chain recombines TRBV7-8 with TRBJ2-2; possible D gene TRBD2, 6 bases. CDR1 SGHVS and CDR2 FQNEAQ come from the germline V gene. Trimming took 4 bases from V and 2 from J, leaving 17 bases between them. The CDR3 length is 17 residues. CDR3 nucleotides: TGTGCCAGCAGCTCCGGAGGTGATAGCGGAAACACCGGGGAGCTGTTTTTT. Translating it yields CASSSGGDSGNTGELFF.

V is TRBV5-1 and J is TRBJ2-5; D may be TRBD2 (6 bases). V was trimmed by 3 bases and J by 6 bases, leaving 18 bases between them. From germline, CDR1 is SGHRS and CDR2 YFSETQ. This CDR3 has 15 amino acids. The CDR3 spells CASSSLTGTWKTQYF. The CDR3 DNA reads TGCGCCAGCAGCTCGCTAACCGGGACTTGGAAGACCCAGTACTTC.

V gene TRBV4-1 combines with J gene TRBJ2-7; TRBD2 matches at 7 bases. Germline V gives CDR1 MGHRA, CDR2 YSYEKL. CDR3 length equals 14 residues. Trimming removed 1 base from V and 2 bases from J; junction bases left unmatched: 2. Here the CDR3 DNA reads TGCGCCAGCAGCCAAGCTAGCGGCACCTACGAGCAGTACTTC. It yields the protein CASSQASGTYEQYF.

The gene calls are TRBV7-9 and TRBJ2-2; 7 bases are shared with TRBD1. CDR1 and CDR2 (germline): SEHNR, FQNEAQ (reference sequence). The CDR3 loop spans 15 amino acids. With 10 bases clipped from V and 4 bases from J, the junction kept 12 bases outside the gene matches. CDR3 DNA: TGTGCCACCACAGGGGTCGGAAGTAGCACCGGGGAGCTGTTTTTT. Protein product: CATTGVGSSTGELFF.

The chain has TRBV28 and TRBJ2-7, with 12 bases identical to TRBD1. CDR3 length: 14 residues. Germline lookup yields CDR1 MDHEN and CDR2 SYDVKM. The J segment lost 5 bases and the V segment lost 7 bases, leaving 6 bases of the junction unmatched. DNA for the CDR3: TGTGCCAGCACAATCAGGGACAGGGGGCACGAGCAGTACTTC. Protein sequence: CASTIRDRGHEQYF.

CDR3 sequence reads: CASSLDHENEQFF. The CDR3 DNA reads TGTGCCAGCAGCTTGGATCACGAGAATGAGCAGTTCTTC. V usage is TRBV5-4 and J usage is TRBJ2-1; D not resolved. Germline lookup yields CDR1 SGHNT and CDR2 YYREEE (reference sequence). The CDR3 loop spans 13 amino acids. The V and J ends lost 0 bases and 7 bases respectively, with 8 bases between them.